The clone carrying this T cell receptor (beta chain) has a handful of counts. Its antigen is not identified. This record belongs to a study of cytomegalovirus exposure and HLA in healthy donors. This CDR3 is 12 amino acids long. The germline V and J ends were trimmed by 4 bases and 2 bases, with 6 bases remaining between them. Germline-derived CDR1 and CDR2 are KGHSH and LQKENI. Overall study findings and caveats: There were over 150 TCR beta chains listed as cytomegalovirus-associated.

The PCR ran on 60 Vbeta and 13 Jbeta primers. Data came from immunoSEQ multiplex PCR; TCRdb stores just in-frame clones and leaves some out. Altogether approximately 77,000 clones are present, roughly four fifths being singletons, with the ten largest covering about 12%. The chain couples TRBV18 to TRBJ2-7; D may be TRBD1 (5 bases). This TCR was sampled from a male donor in good health and CMV-seropositive. The sample comprised PBMCs. This CDR3 is CASSQGAYEQYF. In nucleotides, the CDR3 is TGTGCCAGCTCACAAGGGGCCTACGAGCAGTACTTC.